The 14 T cell receptor beta chains below all came from one sample that was sequenced in a study of blood T cells in healthy people across ages. Primed by a sample-barcoded 5' primer and a J-beta primer mix, a second PCR proceeded for about 6 to 11 cycles. In TCRdb, the 5' RACE reads were re-called with MiXCR into one record per CDR3 protein. Of 1.6 million or so distinct CDR3 sequences in the sample, around 36% were seen once. The sample comprised blood. The receptors originated from a woman under 40 in good health.

Details on this clonotype: A much larger clone lies a single base off, so this may be a read error. This chain connects TRBV29-1 to TRBJ2-1; maybe TRBD2 (6 bases). In germline, CDR1 is SQVTM, CDR2 ANQGSEA. CDR3 length equals 12 residues. The CDR3 protein is CGSGGTYNEQFF. CDR3 in DNA: TGCGGCTCCGGGGGTACCTACAATGAGCAGTTCTTC.

The chain has TRBV20-1 and TRBJ2-1, with D maybe TRBD1 (6 bases). The CDR3 runs to 16 residues. Germline lookup yields CDR1 DFQATT and CDR2 SNEGSKA (reference sequence). V lost 5 bases to trimming and J lost 2 bases, with 19 bases between them. Here the CDR3 DNA reads TGCAGTGCTGGGGGCCTAGTAGGGAGCCCCTACAATGAGCAGTTCTTC. Translated: CSAGGLVGSPYNEQFF.

This clonotype appeared many times. This sequence joins TRBV5-6 and TRBJ2-1, with TRBD2 as a possible D gene (5 bases). The germline V gene encodes CDR1 SGHDT and CDR2 YYEEEE. The V end lost 0 bases, the J end lost 10 bases, and 11 bases lay between the germline ends. The CDR3 sequence is 13 residues long. Here the CDR3 reads CASSLVELGEQFF. The CDR3 DNA reads as TGTGCCAGCAGCTTGGTTGAACTAGGGGAGCAGTTCTTC.

This clonotype was detected a few times. J is TRBJ1-1 and V is TRBV4-1, with TRBD1 identical over 8 bases. V lost 6 bases and J lost 0; bases outside the gene matches: 6. The CDR3 loop spans 15 amino acids. Per germline, CDR1 MGHRA and CDR2 YSYEKL. The CDR3 sequence: CASRPQGALNTEAFF. CDR3 coding DNA: TGCGCCAGCAGACCCCAGGGGGCATTGAACACTGAAGCTTTCTTT.

The chain uses TRBV6-4 and TRBJ1-5, with a weak D call TRBD1 (5 bases). Germline values: CDR1 MRHNA, CDR2 SNTAGT. With 4 bases removed from V and 9 bases from J, the gap between germline ends came to 13 bases. The CDR3 covers 13 residues. The CDR3 loop reads CASSVDGTGPQHF. The CDR3 nucleotides read TGTGCCAGCAGTGTGGACGGGACGGGGCCCCAGCATTTT.

The chain links TRBV11-2 to TRBJ2-3; D is undetermined. CDR1 and CDR2 (germline): SGHAT, FQNNGV. The V end was cut by 1 base, the J end by 3 bases, with 8 bases between. The CDR3 is made up of 14 amino acids. DNA for the CDR3: TGTGCCAGCAGCTTAGTGGCCATAACAGATACGCAGTATTTT. Amino acids: CASSLVAITDTQYF.

There are a few counts of this clonotype. The chain carries TRBV7-3 and TRBJ2-7; D is possibly TRBD1 (5 bases). Germline CDR1 SGHTA, CDR2 FQGTGA. V was clipped by 6 bases and J by 6 bases, with 15 bases between them. This CDR3 has 13 amino acids. CDR3 coding DNA: TGTGCCAGCAGGTCCCAAGGGGTCGGCGAGCAGTACTTC. It is translated as CASRSQGVGEQYF.

This clonotype has just one count. The chain carries TRBV30 and TRBJ2-5; TRBD1 matches 8 bases. V trimming: 4 bases; J trimming: 7 bases; junction bases outside the gene matches: 5. The germline CDR1 and CDR2 sequences are GTSNPN and SVGIG (reference sequence). This CDR3 region has 12 residues. CDR3 bases: TGTGCCTGGACAGGGGGCGCGGGGACCCAGTACTTC. Translation: CAWTGGAGTQYF.

This clonotype has only a few counts. The CDR3 DNA is TGTGCCAGCAACCAGGCTGAGGGGGGCTACGAGCAGTACTTC. This encodes CASNQAEGGYEQYF. The chain employs TRBV4-2 and TRBJ2-7, with D perhaps TRBD1 or TRBD2 (6 bases each). The length of the CDR3 is 14 residues. V shed 7 bases and J shed 3 bases, with 16 bases lying between them. From germline, CDR1 is LGHNA and CDR2 YNFKEQ.

A few counts support this clonotype. CDR3 region: CSARRDRLFGYTF. The CDR3 DNA sequence: TGCAGTGCTAGAAGGGACCGCCTTTTTGGCTACACCTTC. The rearrangement uses TRBV20-1 and TRBJ1-2; possible D gene TRBD1, 5 bases. V was cut by 2 bases and J by 7 bases, with 14 bases left in between. Germline V CDR1 and CDR2: DFQATT, SNEGSKA (reference sequence). The length of the CDR3 is 13 residues.

V is TRBV20-1 and J is TRBJ1-2; tentatively, D is TRBD1 (5 bases). Germline V gene sequence: CDR1 DFQATT, CDR2 SNEGSKA (reference sequence). The CDR3 loop spans 13 amino acids. V dropped 5 bases and J dropped 5 bases, with 15 bases sitting between them. The CDR3 nucleotides are TGCAGTGCTCCCGTCCAGGGCGGATATGGCTACACCTTC. Protein product: CSAPVQGGYGYTF.

This clonotype has a handful of counts. The chain uses TRBV5-1 and TRBJ2-3; 7 bases line up with TRBD2. Germline-derived CDR1 and CDR2 are SGHRS and YFSETQ. This CDR3 comprises 10 residues. The ends lost 8 bases at V and 6 bases at J; junction bases unmatched: 0. CDR3 region: CARAGDTQYF. CDR3 nucleotides: TGCGCCAGAGCGGGGGATACGCAGTATTTT. Drawing the rest from reference TRBV5-1 and TRBJ2-3, the complete variable domain is KAGVTQTPRYLIKTRGQQVTLSCSPISGHRSVSWYQQTPGQGLQFLFEYFSETQRNKGNFPGRFSGRQFSNSRSEMNVSTLELGDSALYLCARAGDTQYFGPGTRLTVL.

V and J are TRBV6-1 and TRBJ2-5; 8 nucleotides match TRBD1. The J call is uncertain, as TRBJ2-7 better fits the DNA end. This CDR3 contains 16 residues. Germline lookup yields CDR1 MNHNS and CDR2 SASEGT. This CDR3 reads CASSDTSRDRSYEQYF. Written as DNA, the CDR3 is TGTGCCAGCAGTGACACGTCCCGGGACAGGTCCTACGAGCAGTACTTC.

The gene calls are TRBV20-1 and TRBJ1-1, with a weak D call TRBD1 (6 bases). Germline V gene lookup returns CDR1 DFQATT and CDR2 SNEGSKA (reference sequence). CDR3 size: 14 residues. Trimming took 3 bases from V and 3 from J, leaving 14 bases between them. The CDR3 DNA reads as TGCAGTGCTAGGTTAACAGGGCGGTACACTGAAGCTTTCTTT. Translated: CSARLTGRYTEAFF.